Presented here are 22 T cell receptor beta chains from one specimen sequenced in a study of shared T cell receptors in the human thymus. The assay was immunoSEQ multiplex PCR, and TCRdb's table has in-frame clones only and misses some. The sample lists more than 550,000 clones, about 90% seen once, with 0.0094% in the top ten. This sample also appeared in a second study, on human thymus T cells.

Sequenced material: thymocytes. All receptors derive from a boy younger than two with a congenital heart defect.

The chain recombines TRBV7-2 with TRBJ2-2; 13 bases line up with TRBD2. With V trimmed by 4 bases and J by 6 bases, 5 bases remained unmatched. This CDR3 is built from 16 residues. Per germline, CDR1 SGHTA and CDR2 FQGNSA. CDR3 residues: CASSWTSGSESGELFF. The CDR3 DNA reads as TGTGCCAGCAGCTGGACTAGCGGGAGCGAGTCCGGGGAGCTGTTTTTT.

V is TRBV19 and J is TRBJ2-2; the D gene is possibly TRBD2 (6 bases). V was shortened by 10 bases and J by 5 bases, with 20 bases between the two germline ends. This CDR3 has 15 residues. Germline V gene lookup returns CDR1 LNHDA and CDR2 SQIVND (reference sequence). CDR3 in DNA: TGTGCCATCAAGGAGGCGGGGTATAGGACCGGGGAGCTGTTTTTT. Its translation: CAIKEAGYRTGELFF.

CDR3 nucleotides: TGTGCCAGCAGCAAAGGCCTAGGGGTGGAAGCTTTCTTT. It specifies CASSKGLGVEAFF. The J gene is TRBJ1-1, the V gene TRBV21-1; the table's D gene call, TRBD1, was not cross checked with the DNA. TRBV21-1 is recorded as a pseudogene. The CDR3 spans 13 residues.

This chain joins TRBV5-1 and TRBJ2-7; TRBD1 is a possible D gene (5 bases). The CDR3 spans 18 residues. Trimming removed 0 bases from V and 1 base from J, with 20 bases in between. Germline loops: CDR1 SGHRS, CDR2 YFSETQ. In DNA form, the CDR3 reads TGCGCCAGCAGCTTGGTCGTTTCCATCGGACAACCTTCCTACGAGCAGTACTTC. Translation gives CASSLVVSIGQPSYEQYF.

The chain employs TRBV28 and TRBJ1-5, with D perhaps matching TRBD1 (5 bases). The germline gives CDR1 MDHEN, CDR2 SYDVKM. The CDR3 totals 15 residues. Trimming took 3 bases from V and 0 from J, leaving 9 bases between them. CDR3 bases: TGTGCCAGCAGTTTCCGGGGGGTTAGCAATCAGCCCCAGCATTTT. Translated: CASSFRGVSNQPQHF.

The rearrangement links TRBV27 to TRBJ1-5; D remains ambiguous. V was pared by 4 bases and J by 4 bases, with 11 bases between. The CDR3 has 14 amino acids. Germline CDR1 is MNHEY and CDR2 is SMNVEV (reference sequence). CDR3 residues: CASSSEGGNQPQHF. CDR3 DNA sequence: TGTGCCAGCAGTTCCGAGGGCGGGAATCAGCCCCAGCATTTT.

V and J are TRBV11-1 and TRBJ2-7; 7 nucleotides line up with TRBD1. The CDR3 loop spans 17 amino acids. CDR1 and CDR2 (germline): SGHAT, FQDESV (reference sequence). The junction had 15 bases not matched to a gene; V was cut back by 4 bases and J by 3 bases. This CDR3 is CASSSSPQGVIGYEQYF. The CDR3 DNA follows: TGTGCCAGCAGCTCCAGTCCTCAGGGGGTAATAGGCTACGAGCAGTACTTC.

This clone came up once. The CDR3 region has the DNA TGTGCCAGCAGCTTAGCGCCTGGCGGGGGGCCCACTAAAATAATCTACGAGCAGTACTTC. Residues: CASSLAPGGGPTKIIYEQYF. The J gene is TRBJ2-7, the V gene TRBV7-6; 8 positions match TRBD2. Trimming removed 0 bases from V and 3 bases from J; junction bases left unmatched: 19. This CDR3 spans 20 amino acids. Looked up from germline, CDR1 is SGHVS and CDR2 is FNYEAQ.

V gene TRBV19 combines with J gene TRBJ1-2, with D unclear. V lost 7 bases, J lost 9 bases, and 18 bases lay in between. Germline-derived CDR1 and CDR2 are LNHDA and SQIVND (reference sequence). CDR3 length: 13 residues. The CDR3: CASTTGGALRYTF. The CDR3 region has the DNA TGTGCCAGTACTACCGGCGGAGCCCTTCGCTACACCTTC.

The chain has TRBV2 and TRBJ2-1; 7 nucleotides agree with TRBD1. Germline CDR1 and CDR2: SNHLY and FYNNEI. The V gene end was trimmed by 6 bases and the J gene end by 1 base; junction bases not matched to a gene: 9. CDR3 size: 16 residues. The DNA of the CDR3 is TGTGCCAGCAGGGGTACGGACAGGCAATCCTACAATGAGCAGTTCTTC. Protein: CASRGTDRQSYNEQFF.

The V call is TRBV14, the J call TRBJ2-1; 13 positions match TRBD2. V lost 3 bases, J lost 0 bases, and 2 bases stayed unmatched. Germline V gene sequence: CDR1 SGHDN, CDR2 FVKESK. The CDR3 has 17 residues. The CDR3 sequence: CASSQGLAGSSYNEQFF. The CDR3 nucleotides read TGTGCCAGCAGCCAGGGACTAGCGGGGAGCTCCTACAATGAGCAGTTCTTC.

The chain joins TRBV15 to TRBJ2-4, with 7 positions matching TRBD1. This CDR3 spans 14 amino acids. Germline CDR1 is LNHNV and CDR2 is YYDKDF (reference sequence). Trimming removed 4 bases from V and 7 bases from J; junction bases left unmatched: 7. CDR3 region: CATSTTPTGNIQYF. For the CDR3, the DNA is TGTGCCACCAGCACTACCCCGACAGGGAACATTCAGTACTTC.

The CDR3 sequence is CASSPSGGSTDTQYF. In nucleotides, the CDR3 is TGTGCCAGCAGTCCTAGCGGGGGGAGCACAGATACGCAGTATTTT. The chain couples TRBV2 to TRBJ2-3, with 11 bases aligning to TRBD2. Per the germline V gene, CDR1 is SNHLY and CDR2 is FYNNEI. The CDR3 is 15 amino acids. Trimming cost V 5 bases and J 0 bases; bases outside gene matches: 1.

This clone has a single count. The rearrangement links TRBV27 to TRBJ1-6; 7 bases agree with TRBD1. From germline, CDR1 is MNHEY and CDR2 SMNVEV (reference sequence). The junction had 14 bases not matched to a gene; V was cut back by 6 bases and J by 9 bases. The CDR3 runs 16 residues. CDR3 loop: CASRKTARDSPSPLHF. The CDR3 region has the DNA TGTGCCAGCAGAAAAACTGCTCGGGACAGCCCTTCACCCCTCCACTTT.

This chain connects TRBV11-2 to TRBJ2-1; D not resolved. The CDR3 runs 17 residues. In germline, CDR1 is SGHAT, CDR2 FQNNGV. The V gene lost 5 bases and the J gene lost 5 bases, with 22 bases spanning the gap. This CDR3 reads CASSPQHGPLLHNEQFF. The CDR3 nucleotides are TGTGCCAGCAGCCCACAGCATGGGCCCTTACTTCACAATGAGCAGTTCTTC.

The rearrangement links TRBV28 to TRBJ2-7, with no clear D. Looked up from germline, CDR1 is MDHEN and CDR2 is SYDVKM. The germline V and J ends were trimmed by 0 bases and 0 bases, with 9 bases remaining between them. This CDR3 is built from 15 residues. Written as DNA, the CDR3 is TGTGCCAGCAGTTTATGCCCTGGCAGCTCCTACGAGCAGTACTTC. Its protein product is CASSLCPGSSYEQYF.

Regarding this clone: One junction end does not reproduce the germline sequence, and a read error may be involved. This CDR3 is also generated by other DNA sequences in the sample. DNA for the CDR3: TGTGCCAGCAGCCAGGGGAGTAATTCCCCCCTCCACTTT. It is translated as CASSQGSNSPLHF. The chain couples TRBV14 to TRBJ1-6; D ambiguous. The CDR3 contains 13 residues. CDR1 SGHDN and CDR2 FVKESK come from the germline V gene.

The chain is built from TRBV4-3 and TRBJ1-1, with D perhaps matching TRBD1 (6 bases). V was pared by 0 bases and J by 1 base, with 30 bases between. CDR3 size: 22 residues. Germline CDR1 and CDR2: LGHNA and YSLEER. The CDR3 sequence is CASSQDYRPLQGGERTNTEAFF. The CDR3 bases are TGCGCCAGCAGCCAAGATTACCGCCCTTTACAGGGAGGGGAACGCACGAACACTGAAGCTTTCTTT.

This sequence joins TRBV5-1 and TRBJ1-1, with D unclear. From germline, CDR1 is SGHRS and CDR2 YFSETQ. The CDR3 loop spans 13 amino acids. The ends were cut back, 4 bases at V and 2 bases at J, with 9 bases in the middle. Here the CDR3 reads CASSTEPNTEAFF. CDR3 DNA sequence: TGCGCCAGCAGCACCGAGCCTAACACTGAAGCTTTCTTT.

The chain uses TRBV28 and TRBJ2-7, with D perhaps TRBD2 (6 bases). The germline V and J ends were trimmed by 5 bases and 6 bases, with 26 bases remaining between them. Germline assignment: CDR1 MDHEN and CDR2 SYDVKM. The CDR3 runs 17 residues. As DNA, the CDR3 is TGTGCCAGCAGTCCCCCGTCCCCAGACTGGCGGGAAAGCGAGCAGTACTTC. The encoded protein is CASSPPSPDWRESEQYF.

A word on this clone: Other DNA sequences in this sample translate to the same CDR3. The chain couples TRBV7-2 to TRBJ2-7; D call uncertain. V gave up 1 base and J gave up 3 bases, with 7 bases separating them. Per the germline V gene, CDR1 is SGHTA and CDR2 is FQGNSA. There are 13 residues in the CDR3. The CDR3 DNA follows: TGTGCCAGCAGCTTAGGCGGCCGCTACGAGCAGTACTTC. It yields the protein CASSLGGRYEQYF.

The rearrangement links TRBV7-8 to TRBJ1-1, with D hard to call. CDR1 and CDR2 (germline): SGHVS, FQNEAQ. V lost 5 bases to trimming and J lost 2 bases, with 18 bases between them. The CDR3 contains 16 residues. As DNA, the CDR3 is TGTGCCAGCAGCCACACGACTCTTCACCTCAACACTGAAGCTTTCTTT. Residues: CASSHTTLHLNTEAFF.